What follows are 10 T cell receptor beta chains derived from one specimen sequenced in a study of beta chain features in type 1 diabetes (dated by TCRdb to 2017 to 2018). The protocol used for the library was the immunoSEQ multiplex PCR assay. The High Capacity cDNA Reverse Transcription Kit was used to reverse transcribe all of the isolated RNA, meaning that expressed TCRB transcripts were what got sequenced. The immuneACCESS repertoire file appears here via TCRdb, limited to in-frame rearrangements. These files lack a portion of the clones; in checked studies, under half of the deficit traces to unresolved V genes, and the cause of the others is not known. Here the sample has around 310,000 clones; around 10% occur a single time. Of the sample, about 0.014% falls within the top ten clones. Sequencing used naive CD4+ T cells from blood. In the paper's terms, the cell subset or site label means: true naive CD4+ T cells. The receptors were sampled from a woman aged 25 to 39 in good health.

This clone was counted between two and nine times. The rearrangement links TRBV7-3 to TRBJ2-1; 10 nucleotides match TRBD2. V shed 5 bases and J 6 bases; nucleotides not matched to a gene: 7. This CDR3 comprises 15 residues. From germline, CDR1 is SGHTA and CDR2 FQGTGA. In nucleotides, the CDR3 is TGTGCCAGCAGCCTCAACAGCGGGAGGGCCAATGAGCAGTTCTTC. It specifies CASSLNSGRANEQFF.

This clone was counted a few times. The rearrangement joins TRBV6-5 to TRBJ1-2; the D is unclear. V was clipped by 6 bases and J by 5 bases, with 7 bases between them. CDR1 is MNHEY, CDR2 SVGAGI, per germline. CDR3 length: 11 amino acids. CDR3: CASSQTYGYTF. The CDR3 nucleotides are TGTGCCAGCAGCCAGACATATGGCTACACCTTC.

The chain couples TRBV20-1 to TRBJ1-1; D not certain. CDR3 length: 11 amino acids. The germline V gene has CDR1 DFQATT and CDR2 SNEGSKA (reference sequence). Trimming cost V 4 bases and J 8 bases, with 11 bases left between them. The CDR3 is CSATGDLEAFF. CDR3 DNA: TGCAGTGCTACAGGCGACCTCGAAGCTTTCTTT.

The rearrangement links TRBV10-3 to TRBJ2-7, with D possibly matching TRBD1 (7 bases). With 10 bases removed from V and 4 bases from J, the gap between germline ends came to 23 bases. Germline-derived CDR1 and CDR2 are ENHRY and SYGVKD. CDR3 length: 15 residues. The CDR3 spells CATRYGQGGSYEQYF. The CDR3 coding sequence is TGTGCCACCCGTTACGGGCAGGGGGGCTCTTACGAGCAGTACTTC.

The chain couples TRBV9 to TRBJ2-1; TRBD2 agrees at 13 bases. The CDR3 runs 16 residues. Germline V CDR1 and CDR2: SGDLS, YYNGEE. Germline trimming cut 4 bases from V and 4 bases from J; bases unmatched to any gene: 5. In nucleotides, the CDR3 is TGTGCCAGCAGCCCCGGACTAGCGGGAGTGTACAATGAGCAGTTCTTC. Its translation is CASSPGLAGVYNEQFF.

V gene TRBV21-1 combines with J gene TRBJ2-1; the table assigns TRBD2, which was not confirmed against the DNA. TRBV21-1 is flagged as a pseudogene. The CDR3 runs 16 residues. The CDR3 spells CASSARTSGSYNEQFF. The CDR3 coding sequence is TGTGCCAGCAGCGCCCGGACTAGCGGGTCCTACAATGAGCAGTTCTTC.

This clone was recorded a few times. This chain's CDR3 is CASSHPKNAGLGSNEQFF. For the CDR3, the DNA is TGTGCCAGCAGCCACCCGAAGAACGCGGGCTTGGGTAGTAATGAGCAGTTCTTC. The chain links TRBV27 to TRBJ2-1; D may be TRBD2 (5 bases). The V and J ends lost 6 bases and 7 bases respectively, with 28 bases between them. The CDR3 length is 18 residues. Germline CDR1 and CDR2: MNHEY and SMNVEV (reference sequence).

V is TRBV29-1 and J is TRBJ1-5, with D perhaps TRBD1 (6 bases). The germline V gene encodes CDR1 SQVTM and CDR2 ANQGSEA. V was cut by 6 bases and J by 0 bases, with 15 bases left in between. CDR3 size: 15 residues. The CDR3 is CSVLEARGSNQPQHF. CDR3 in DNA: TGCAGCGTCCTAGAAGCCAGGGGTAGCAATCAGCCCCAGCATTTT.

The table lists this clone with a few counts. The CDR3 sequence: CASMPSRTSGSSHRYNEQFF. The CDR3 DNA reads TGTGCCAGTATGCCTTCTCGGACTAGCGGGAGTTCACATCGGTACAATGAGCAGTTCTTC. The chain recombines TRBV19 with TRBJ2-1; 13 bases align to TRBD2. Unmatched junction bases numbered 19, after V lost 7 bases and J lost 4 bases. The germline V gene encodes CDR1 LNHDA and CDR2 SQIVND (reference sequence). This CDR3 region has 20 residues.

This sequence joins TRBV19 and TRBJ2-5; 7 bases line up with TRBD1. The CDR3 loop spans 14 amino acids. Unmatched junction bases numbered 8, after V lost 5 bases and J lost 5 bases. CDR1 is LNHDA and CDR2 is SQIVND in the germline V gene (reference sequence). CDR3: CASSATTGWETQYF. In DNA form, the CDR3 reads TGTGCCAGTAGTGCCACGACAGGGTGGGAGACCCAGTACTTC. Using reference TRBV19 and TRBJ2-5 for the parts outside the CDR3, the full variable domain is DGGITQSPKYLFRKEGQNVTLSCEQNLNHDAMYWYRQDPGQGLRLIYYSQIVNDFQKGDIAEGYSVSREKKESFPLTVTSAQKNPTAFYLCASSATTGWETQYFGPGTRLLVL.